This T cell receptor (beta chain) was captured by sequencing in a study of monozygotic twins with inflammatory bowel disease. Across eight separate reactions for each sample, cDNA was made. TCRdb re-called the 5' RACE reads and catalogs CDR3 proteins one per entry, DNA excluded. The data include some 150,000 distinct CDR3 sequences; the top ten clones carry 7.4%. Looked up from germline, CDR1 is LGHDT and CDR2 is YNNKEL (reference sequence). CDR3 length: 16 amino acids. This receptor was identified in a human donor with ulcerative colitis or Crohn's disease, or a healthy co-twin of an affected twin (not recorded which). Source material: blood. J is TRBJ1-3 and V is TRBV3-1. The CDR3 loop is CASSLATRTSGNTIYF. Full variable domain (outside the CDR3, taken from reference TRBV3-1 and TRBJ1-3): DTAVSQTPKYLVTQMGNDKSIKCEQNLGHDTMYWYKQDSKKFLKIMFSYNNKELIINETVPNRFSPKSPDKAHLNLHINSLELGDSAVYFCASSLATRTSGNTIYFGEGSWLTVV.